The TCR beta chain under discussion was sequenced for a study of identical twins. This clonotype was counted a few times. The target antigen is unknown. Carrying unique molecular identifiers, the cDNA also gained a universal primer site through template switching. A single record per CDR3 protein comes from TCRdb applying MiXCR to the 5' RACE reads. The data contain 450,000 or so distinct CDR3 sequences, 14% of them singletons. Study results and limitations: Twins showed weaker excess sharing in their beta out-of-frame sequences.

Trimming took 5 bases from V and 0 from J, leaving 15 bases between them. The germline V gene encodes CDR1 SGHRS and CDR2 YFSETQ. The CDR3 runs 16 residues. The data were also submitted as part of a second study, on yellow fever vaccine responses in identical twins. That work states: Convergence reportedly seemed to mark part of the twins' vaccine T cell response, with personalization marking the rest.

The rearrangement joins TRBV5-1 to TRBJ2-4, with D unclear. Material for sequencing was CD4+ T cells sorted from blood. The receptor was isolated from a woman aged 18 to 35 in good health. The CDR3 nucleotides read TGCGCCAGCAGGCCCTCTTCTGATCTAGCCAAAAACATTCAGTACTTC. Protein: CASRPSSDLAKNIQYF.